The present T cell receptor (beta chain) was sequenced within a study of blood T cell repertoires in COVID-19. This CDR3 comprises 14 residues. Germline V CDR1 and CDR2: LGHNA, YSLEER. Trimming cost V 0 bases and J 3 bases, with 9 bases left between them. Original processing notes: Nucleated cell number was recorded as an estimate derived from reference gene primer amplification. TCRdb's table, derived via immunoSEQ multiplex PCR, lists solely in-frame clones and lacks some. D and trimming were read from the DNA, whereas the V and J calls and clone size are those reported in that table. Among about 120,000 clones listed, roughly 78% were seen once.

The sequence was collected from a man aged 60 to 75 with active or convalescent COVID-19. The sequenced sample was peripheral blood. The rearrangement uses TRBV4-3 and TRBJ2-7, with D uncertain. The CDR3: CASSQDAQVYEQYF. The CDR3 DNA is TGCGCCAGCAGCCAAGATGCGCAGGTCTACGAGCAGTACTTC.